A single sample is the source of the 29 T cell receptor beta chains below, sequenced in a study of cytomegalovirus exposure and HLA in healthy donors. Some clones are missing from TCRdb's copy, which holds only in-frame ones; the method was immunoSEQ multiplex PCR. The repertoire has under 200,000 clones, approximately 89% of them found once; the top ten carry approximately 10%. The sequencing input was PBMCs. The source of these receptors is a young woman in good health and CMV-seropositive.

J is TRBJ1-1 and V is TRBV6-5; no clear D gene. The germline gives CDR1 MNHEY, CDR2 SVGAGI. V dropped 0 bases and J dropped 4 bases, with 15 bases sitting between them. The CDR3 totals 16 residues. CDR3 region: CASSYSRPFYGTEAFF. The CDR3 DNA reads TGTGCCAGCAGTTACTCGCGTCCTTTTTATGGCACTGAAGCTTTCTTT.

CDR3 sequence: CASSIQGASAFF. CDR3 bases: TGTGCCAGTAGTATCCAGGGGGCTTCAGCTTTCTTT. This chain joins TRBV19 and TRBJ1-1, with TRBD1 matching 8 bases. V dropped 3 bases and J dropped 10; count of bases not matched to a gene: 4. This CDR3 is 12 amino acids long. Germline values: CDR1 LNHDA, CDR2 SQIVND (reference sequence).

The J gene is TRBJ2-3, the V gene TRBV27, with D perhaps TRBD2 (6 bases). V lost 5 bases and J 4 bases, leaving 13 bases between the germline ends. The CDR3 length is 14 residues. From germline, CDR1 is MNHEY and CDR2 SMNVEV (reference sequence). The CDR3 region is CASSRLGGADTQYF. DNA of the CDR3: TGTGCCAGCAGTCGCCTAGGAGGGGCAGATACGCAGTATTTT.

The chain's CDR3 is CAITSVAGNSYNEQFF. The CDR3 DNA reads TGTGCCATCACCTCAGTAGCGGGCAATTCCTACAATGAGCAGTTCTTC. V and J are TRBV10-3 and TRBJ2-1, with 7 bases lining up with TRBD2. V shed 7 bases, J shed 1 base, and the junction held 10 bases outside the gene matches. CDR1 is ENHRY, CDR2 SYGVKD, per germline. CDR3 length: 16 amino acids.

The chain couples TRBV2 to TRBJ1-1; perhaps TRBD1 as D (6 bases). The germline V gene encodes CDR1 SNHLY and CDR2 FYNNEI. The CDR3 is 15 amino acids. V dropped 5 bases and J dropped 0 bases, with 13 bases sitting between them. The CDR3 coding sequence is TGTGCCAGCAGTTTTGGGGGCAGAATGAACACTGAAGCTTTCTTT. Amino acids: CASSFGGRMNTEAFF.

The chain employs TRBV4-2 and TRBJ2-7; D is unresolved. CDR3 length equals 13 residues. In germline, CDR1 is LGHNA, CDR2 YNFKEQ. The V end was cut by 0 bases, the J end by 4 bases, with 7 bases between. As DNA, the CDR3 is TGTGCCAGCAGCCAAGATCCCTTTTACGAGCAGTACTTC. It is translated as CASSQDPFYEQYF.

The CDR3 is CASSHELSGSYNEQFF. The CDR3 DNA reads as TGCGCCAGCAGCCATGAACTTAGCGGGTCCTACAATGAGCAGTTCTTC. The chain combines TRBV4-3 with TRBJ2-1; 7 bases are a match to TRBD2. V dropped 3 bases and J dropped 1; count of bases not matched to a gene: 6. The CDR3 consists of 16 residues. Germline V gene lookup returns CDR1 LGHNA and CDR2 YSLEER.

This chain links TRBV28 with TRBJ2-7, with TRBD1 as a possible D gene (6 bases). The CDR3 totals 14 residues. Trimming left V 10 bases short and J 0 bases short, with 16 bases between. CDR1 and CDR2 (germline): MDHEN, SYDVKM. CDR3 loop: CATMGQTSSYEQYF. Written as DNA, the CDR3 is TGTGCCACCATGGGACAAACGAGCTCCTACGAGCAGTACTTC.

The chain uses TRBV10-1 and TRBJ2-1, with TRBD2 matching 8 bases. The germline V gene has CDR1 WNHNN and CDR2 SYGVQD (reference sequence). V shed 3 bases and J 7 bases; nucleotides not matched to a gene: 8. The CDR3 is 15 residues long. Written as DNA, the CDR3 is TGCGCCAGCAGTGATCGGTTAGCGGGAAGGAATGAGCAGTTCTTC. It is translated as CASSDRLAGRNEQFF.

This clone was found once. The CDR3 protein is CASSQTPTGSMFF. As DNA, the CDR3 is TGTGCCAGCAGTCAAACCCCCACCGGGTCGATGTTTTTT. V gene TRBV5-4 combines with J gene TRBJ1-4; D call uncertain. CDR3 length: 13 residues. Trimming shortened V by 5 bases and J by 15 bases, and 20 bases separated the two germline ends. Germline V lookup: CDR1 SGHNT, CDR2 YYREEE (reference sequence). Using reference TRBV5-4 and TRBJ1-4 for the parts outside the CDR3, the full variable domain is ETGVTQSPTHLIKTRGQQVTLRCSSQSGHNTVSWYQQALGQGPQFIFQYYREEENGRGNFPPRFSGLQFPNYSSELNVNALELDDSALYLCASSQTPTGSMFFGSGTQLSVL.

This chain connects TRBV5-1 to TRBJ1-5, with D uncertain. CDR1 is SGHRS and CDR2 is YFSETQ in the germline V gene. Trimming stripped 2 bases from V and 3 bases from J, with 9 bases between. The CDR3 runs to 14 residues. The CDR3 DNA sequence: TGCGCCAGCAGCTTAGGCAGCGTCAATCAGCCCCAGCATTTT. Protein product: CASSLGSVNQPQHF.

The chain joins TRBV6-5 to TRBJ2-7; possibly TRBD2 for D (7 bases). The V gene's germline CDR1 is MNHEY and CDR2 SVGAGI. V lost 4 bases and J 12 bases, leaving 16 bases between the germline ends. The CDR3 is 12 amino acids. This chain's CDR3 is CASSLGGGFMYF. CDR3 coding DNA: TGTGCCAGCAGTTTAGGGGGGGGCTTCATGTACTTC.

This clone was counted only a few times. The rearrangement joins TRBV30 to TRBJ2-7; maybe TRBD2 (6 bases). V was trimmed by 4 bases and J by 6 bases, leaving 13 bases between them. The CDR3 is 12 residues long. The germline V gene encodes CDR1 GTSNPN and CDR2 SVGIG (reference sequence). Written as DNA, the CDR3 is TGTGCCTGGACGGAGGGACCTGGCGAGCAGTACTTC. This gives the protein CAWTEGPGEQYF.

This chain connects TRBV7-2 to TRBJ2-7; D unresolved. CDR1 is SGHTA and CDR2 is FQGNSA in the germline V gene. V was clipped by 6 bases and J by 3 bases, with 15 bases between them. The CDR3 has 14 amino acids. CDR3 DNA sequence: TGTGCCAGCAGTAGTTGGGCAGGATACTACGAGCAGTACTTC. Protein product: CASSSWAGYYEQYF.

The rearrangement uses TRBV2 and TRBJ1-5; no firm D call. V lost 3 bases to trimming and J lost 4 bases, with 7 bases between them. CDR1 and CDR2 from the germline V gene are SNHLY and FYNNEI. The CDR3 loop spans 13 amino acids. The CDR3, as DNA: TGTGCCAGCAGTGATGAGGTTAATCAGCCCCAGCATTTT. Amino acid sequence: CASSDEVNQPQHF.

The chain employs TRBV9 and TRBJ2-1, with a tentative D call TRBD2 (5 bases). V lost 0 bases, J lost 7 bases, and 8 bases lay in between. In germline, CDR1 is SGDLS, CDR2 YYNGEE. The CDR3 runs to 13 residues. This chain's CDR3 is CASSVATRNEQFF. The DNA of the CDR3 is TGTGCCAGCAGCGTAGCTACTAGGAATGAGCAGTTCTTC.

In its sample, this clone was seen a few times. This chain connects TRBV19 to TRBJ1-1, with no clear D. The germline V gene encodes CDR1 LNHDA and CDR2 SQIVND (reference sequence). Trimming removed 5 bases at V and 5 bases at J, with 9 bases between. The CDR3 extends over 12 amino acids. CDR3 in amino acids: CASSVRQTEAFF. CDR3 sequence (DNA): TGTGCCAGTAGTGTCCGACAAACTGAAGCTTTCTTT.

The CDR3 DNA reads TGTGCCAGCAGCTTGTGGGCTAGCGGGAGTATGACCTACAATGAGCAGTTCTTC. Translated, it gives CASSLWASGSMTYNEQFF. The chain joins TRBV5-6 to TRBJ2-1; 10 nucleotides agree with TRBD2. This CDR3 has 18 residues. With V trimmed by 1 base and J by 2 bases, 9 bases remained unmatched. Germline V gives CDR1 SGHDT, CDR2 YYEEEE. The complete variable domain, with remaining parts taken from reference TRBV5-6 and TRBJ2-1, reads DAGVTQSPTHLIKTRGQQVTLRCSPKSGHDTVSWYQQALGQGPQFIFQYYEEEERQRGNFPDRFSGHQFPNYSSELNVNALLLGDSALYLCASSLWASGSMTYNEQFFGPGTRLTVL.

In nucleotides, the CDR3 is TGTGCCAGCAGTCTGCTCCCGGACAGGGGCTATGAGCAGTTCTTC. Translation: CASSLLPDRGYEQFF. The rearrangement links TRBV27 to TRBJ2-1; TRBD1 matches at 9 bases. The CDR3 loop spans 15 amino acids. Germline CDR1 is MNHEY and CDR2 is SMNVEV (reference sequence). Unmatched junction bases numbered 10, after V lost 5 bases and J lost 8 bases.

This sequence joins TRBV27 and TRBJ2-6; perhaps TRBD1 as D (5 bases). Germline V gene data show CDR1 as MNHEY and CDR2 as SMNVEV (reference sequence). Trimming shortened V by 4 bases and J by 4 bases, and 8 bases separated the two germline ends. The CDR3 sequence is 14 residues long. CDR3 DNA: TGTGCCAGCAGTTCAGGGTCCGGGGCCAACGTCCTGACTTTC. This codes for CASSSGSGANVLTF.

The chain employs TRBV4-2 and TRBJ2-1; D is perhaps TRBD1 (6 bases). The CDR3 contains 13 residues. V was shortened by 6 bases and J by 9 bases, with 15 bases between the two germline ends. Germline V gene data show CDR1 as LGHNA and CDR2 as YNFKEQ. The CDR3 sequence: CASRSTGSPEQFF. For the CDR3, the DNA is TGTGCCAGCAGATCGACAGGATCCCCTGAGCAGTTCTTC.

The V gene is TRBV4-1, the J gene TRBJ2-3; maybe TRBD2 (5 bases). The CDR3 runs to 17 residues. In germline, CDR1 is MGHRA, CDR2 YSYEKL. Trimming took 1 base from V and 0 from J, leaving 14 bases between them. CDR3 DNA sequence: TGCGCCAGCAGCCAAGGAATGGCGGGCCCTAGCACAGATACGCAGTATTTT. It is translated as CASSQGMAGPSTDTQYF.

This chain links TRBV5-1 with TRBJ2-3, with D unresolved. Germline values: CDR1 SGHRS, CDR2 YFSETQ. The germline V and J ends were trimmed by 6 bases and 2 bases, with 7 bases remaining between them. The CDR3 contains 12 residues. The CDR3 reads CASTQNTDTQYF. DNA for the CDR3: TGCGCCAGCACCCAAAACACAGATACGCAGTATTTT.

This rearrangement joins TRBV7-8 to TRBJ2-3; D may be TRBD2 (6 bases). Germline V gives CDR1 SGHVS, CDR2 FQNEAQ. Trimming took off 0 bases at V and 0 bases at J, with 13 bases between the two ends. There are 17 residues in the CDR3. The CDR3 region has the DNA TGTGCCAGCAGCTTAGCCCTTAGCGGAGAGAGCACAGATACGCAGTATTTT. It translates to CASSLALSGESTDTQYF.

The CDR3 DNA reads TGTGCCAGCAGCCGAAGACTAGCGGGAGGGTACGAGCAGTACTTC. This sequence encodes CASSRRLAGGYEQYF. The rearrangement links TRBV14 to TRBJ2-7, with 14 bases lining up with TRBD2. Germline assignment: CDR1 SGHDN and CDR2 FVKESK. V lost 4 bases and J lost 4; bases outside the gene matches: 3. CDR3 size: 15 residues.

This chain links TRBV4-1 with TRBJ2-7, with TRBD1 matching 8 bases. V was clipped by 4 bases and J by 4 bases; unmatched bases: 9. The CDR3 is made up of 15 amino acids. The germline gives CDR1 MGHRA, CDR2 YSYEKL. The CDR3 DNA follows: TGCGCCAGCAGCCCTGCCCAGGGGGCTACGTACGAGCAGTACTTC. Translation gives CASSPAQGATYEQYF.

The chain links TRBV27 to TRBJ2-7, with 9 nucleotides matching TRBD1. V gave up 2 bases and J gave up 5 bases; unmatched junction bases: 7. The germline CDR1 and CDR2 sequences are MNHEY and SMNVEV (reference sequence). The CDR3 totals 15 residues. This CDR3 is CASSLLGTGHDEQYF. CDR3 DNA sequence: TGTGCCAGCAGTTTACTCGGGACAGGGCACGACGAGCAGTACTTC.

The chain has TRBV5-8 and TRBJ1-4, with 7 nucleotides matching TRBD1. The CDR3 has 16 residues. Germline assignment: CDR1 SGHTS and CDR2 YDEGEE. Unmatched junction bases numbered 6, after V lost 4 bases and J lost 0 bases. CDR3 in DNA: TGTGCCAGCAGCCCGGGACAGACCCCAACTAATGAAAAACTGTTTTTT. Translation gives CASSPGQTPTNEKLFF.

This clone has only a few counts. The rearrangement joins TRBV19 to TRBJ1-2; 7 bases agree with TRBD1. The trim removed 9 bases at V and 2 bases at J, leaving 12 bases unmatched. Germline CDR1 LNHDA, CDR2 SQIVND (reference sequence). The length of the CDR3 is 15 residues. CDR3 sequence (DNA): TGTGCCAGCCGCCACCGTGGGACAGAGAACTATGGCTACACCTTC. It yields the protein CASRHRGTENYGYTF.